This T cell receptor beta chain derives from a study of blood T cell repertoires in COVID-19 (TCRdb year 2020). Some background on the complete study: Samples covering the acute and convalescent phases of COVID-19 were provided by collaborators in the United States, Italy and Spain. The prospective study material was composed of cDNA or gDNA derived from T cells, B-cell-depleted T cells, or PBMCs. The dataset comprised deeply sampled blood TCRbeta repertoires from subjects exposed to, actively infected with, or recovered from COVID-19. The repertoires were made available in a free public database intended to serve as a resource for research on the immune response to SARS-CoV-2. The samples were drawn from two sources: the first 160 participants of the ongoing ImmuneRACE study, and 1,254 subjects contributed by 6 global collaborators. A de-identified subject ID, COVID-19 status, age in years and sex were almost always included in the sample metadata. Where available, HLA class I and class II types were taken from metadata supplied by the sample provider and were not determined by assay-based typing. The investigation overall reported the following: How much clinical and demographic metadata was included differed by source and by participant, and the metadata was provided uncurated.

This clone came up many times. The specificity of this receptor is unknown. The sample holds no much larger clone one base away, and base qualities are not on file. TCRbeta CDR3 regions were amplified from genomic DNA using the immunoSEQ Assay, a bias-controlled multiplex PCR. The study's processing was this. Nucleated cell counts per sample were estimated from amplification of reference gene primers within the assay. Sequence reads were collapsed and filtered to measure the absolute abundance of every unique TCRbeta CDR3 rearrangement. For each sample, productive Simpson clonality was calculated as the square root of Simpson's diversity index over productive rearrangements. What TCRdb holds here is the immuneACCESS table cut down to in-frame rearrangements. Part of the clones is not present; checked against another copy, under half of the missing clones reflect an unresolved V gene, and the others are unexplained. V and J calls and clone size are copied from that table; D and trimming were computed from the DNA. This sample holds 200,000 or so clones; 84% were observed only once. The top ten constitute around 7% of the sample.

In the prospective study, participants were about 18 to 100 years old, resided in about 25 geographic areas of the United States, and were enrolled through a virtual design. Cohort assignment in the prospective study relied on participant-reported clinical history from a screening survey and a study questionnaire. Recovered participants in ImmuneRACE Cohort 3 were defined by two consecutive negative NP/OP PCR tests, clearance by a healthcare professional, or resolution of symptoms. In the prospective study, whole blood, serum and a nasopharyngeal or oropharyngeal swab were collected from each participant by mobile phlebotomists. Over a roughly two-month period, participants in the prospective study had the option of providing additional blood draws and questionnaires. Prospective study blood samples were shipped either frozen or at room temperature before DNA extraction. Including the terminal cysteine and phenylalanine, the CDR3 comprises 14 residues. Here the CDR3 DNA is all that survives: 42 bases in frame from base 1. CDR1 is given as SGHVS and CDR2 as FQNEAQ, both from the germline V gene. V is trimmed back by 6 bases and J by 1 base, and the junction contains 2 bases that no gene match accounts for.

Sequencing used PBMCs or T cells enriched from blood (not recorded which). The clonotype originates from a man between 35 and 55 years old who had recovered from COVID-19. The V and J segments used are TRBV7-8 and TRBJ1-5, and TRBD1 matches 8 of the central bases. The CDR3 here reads CASRRQGSNQPQHF. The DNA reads TGTGCCAGCAGACGACAGGGGAGCAATCAGCCCCAGCATTTT.